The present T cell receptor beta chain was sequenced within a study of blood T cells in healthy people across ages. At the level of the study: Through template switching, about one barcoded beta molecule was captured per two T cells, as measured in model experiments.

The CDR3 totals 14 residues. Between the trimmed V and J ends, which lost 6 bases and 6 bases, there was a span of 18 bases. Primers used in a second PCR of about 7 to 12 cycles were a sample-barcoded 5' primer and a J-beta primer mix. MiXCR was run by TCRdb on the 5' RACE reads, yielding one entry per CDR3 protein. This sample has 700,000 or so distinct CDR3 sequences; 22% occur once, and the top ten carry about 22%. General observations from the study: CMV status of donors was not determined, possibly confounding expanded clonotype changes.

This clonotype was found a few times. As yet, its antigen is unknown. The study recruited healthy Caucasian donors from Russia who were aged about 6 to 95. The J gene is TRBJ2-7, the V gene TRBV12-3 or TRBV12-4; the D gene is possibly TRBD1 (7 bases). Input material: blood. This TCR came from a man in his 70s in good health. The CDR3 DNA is TGTGCCAGCAGCCGACGACAGGGACTCTCCGAGCAGTACTTC. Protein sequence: CASSRRQGLSEQYF.